The source of this T cell receptor beta chain is a study of CD8 T cells in ankylosing spondylitis. In regard to this clonotype: Its antigen remains unknown.

One entry per CDR3 protein, called by TCRdb with MiXCR from the 5' RACE reads. This table holds about 52,000 distinct CDR3 sequences, roughly 7.4% found once. The CDR3 sequence is 15 residues long. Per germline, CDR1 MNHEY and CDR2 SVGEGT. V was clipped by 6 bases and J by 5 bases, with 19 bases between them. General study points: Clones linked to the disease showed a CD8+ phenotype. They occurred at relatively low frequencies in peripheral blood. There was a TCR beta motif, made of several highly homologous variants, that appeared characteristic of ankylosing spondylitis blood. Previous work reported some of these motif variants in the synovial fluid and blood of reactive arthritis.

Sequenced: blood, either unsorted or a sorted T cell fraction (not recorded which). The chain recombines TRBV6-2 or TRBV6-3 with TRBJ1-2; no reliable D call. This receptor was identified in a female donor with ankylosing spondylitis or in good health (not recorded which). The CDR3 sequence is CASSPRGKGEYGYTF. CDR3 coding DNA: TGTGCCAGCAGCCCGCGAGGGAAAGGAGAATATGGCTACACCTTC.